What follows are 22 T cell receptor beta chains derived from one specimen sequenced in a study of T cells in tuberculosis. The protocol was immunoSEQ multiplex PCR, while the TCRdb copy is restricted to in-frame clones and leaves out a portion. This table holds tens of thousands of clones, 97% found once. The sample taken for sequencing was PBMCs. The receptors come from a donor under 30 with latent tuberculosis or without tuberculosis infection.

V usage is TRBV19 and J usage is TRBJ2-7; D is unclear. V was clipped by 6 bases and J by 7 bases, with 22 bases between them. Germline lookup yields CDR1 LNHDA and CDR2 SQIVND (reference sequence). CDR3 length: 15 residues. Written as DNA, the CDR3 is TGTGCCAGTAGACGCCAACGCCGAATCCGGGTGGAGCAGTACTTC. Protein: CASRRQRRIRVEQYF.

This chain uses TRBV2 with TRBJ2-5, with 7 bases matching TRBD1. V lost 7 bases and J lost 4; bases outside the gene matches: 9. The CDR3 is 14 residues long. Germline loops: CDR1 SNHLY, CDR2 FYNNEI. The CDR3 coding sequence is TGTGCCAGCACCTCAAACAGGGGAACAGAGACCCAGTACTTC. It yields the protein CASTSNRGTETQYF.

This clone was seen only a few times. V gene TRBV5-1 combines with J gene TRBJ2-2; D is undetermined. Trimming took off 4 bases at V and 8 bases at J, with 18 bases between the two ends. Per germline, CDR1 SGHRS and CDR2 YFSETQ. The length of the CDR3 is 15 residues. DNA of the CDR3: TGCGCCAGCAGCCAATTCGCAGGTCAATTAGGGGAGCTGTTTTTT. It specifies CASSQFAGQLGELFF.

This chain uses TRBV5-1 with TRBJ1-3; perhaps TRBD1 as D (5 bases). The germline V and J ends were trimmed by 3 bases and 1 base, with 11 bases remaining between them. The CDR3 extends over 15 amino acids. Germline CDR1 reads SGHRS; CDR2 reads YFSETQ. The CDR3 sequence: CASSSLGTSGNTIYF. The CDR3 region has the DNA TGCGCCAGCAGCTCCCTAGGGACTTCTGGAAACACCATATATTTT.

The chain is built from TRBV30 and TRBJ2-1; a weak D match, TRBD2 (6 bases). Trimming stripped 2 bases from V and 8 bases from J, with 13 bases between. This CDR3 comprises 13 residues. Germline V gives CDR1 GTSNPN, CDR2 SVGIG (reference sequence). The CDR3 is CAWSYTSRHEQFF. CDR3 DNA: TGTGCCTGGAGTTATACTAGCAGACATGAGCAGTTCTTC.

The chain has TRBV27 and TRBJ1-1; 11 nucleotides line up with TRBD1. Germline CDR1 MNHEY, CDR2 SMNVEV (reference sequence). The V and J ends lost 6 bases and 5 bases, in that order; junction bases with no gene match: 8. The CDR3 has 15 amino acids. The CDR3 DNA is TGTGCCAGCAGCTTGAGAGGGACAGGGGGAACTGAAGCTTTCTTT. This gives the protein CASSLRGTGGTEAFF.

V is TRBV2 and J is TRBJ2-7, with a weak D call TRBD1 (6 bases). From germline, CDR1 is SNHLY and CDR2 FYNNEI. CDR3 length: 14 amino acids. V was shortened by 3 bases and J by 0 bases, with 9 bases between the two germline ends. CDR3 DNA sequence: TGTGCCAGCAGTGAGGGCAGGGGCTCCTACGAGCAGTACTTC. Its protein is CASSEGRGSYEQYF.

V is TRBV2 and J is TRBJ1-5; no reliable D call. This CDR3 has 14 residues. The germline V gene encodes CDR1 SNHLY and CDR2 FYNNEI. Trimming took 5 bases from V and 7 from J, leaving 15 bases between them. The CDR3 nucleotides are TGTGCCAGCAGTTCAGAGAGGGTGGGGCAGCCCCAGCATTTT. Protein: CASSSERVGQPQHF. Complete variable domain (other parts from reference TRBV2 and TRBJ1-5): EPEVTQTPSHQVTQMGQEVILRCVPISNHLYFYWYRQILGQKVEFLVSFYNNEISEKSEIFDDQFSVERPDGSNFTLKIRSTKLEDSAMYFCASSSERVGQPQHFGDGTRLSIL.

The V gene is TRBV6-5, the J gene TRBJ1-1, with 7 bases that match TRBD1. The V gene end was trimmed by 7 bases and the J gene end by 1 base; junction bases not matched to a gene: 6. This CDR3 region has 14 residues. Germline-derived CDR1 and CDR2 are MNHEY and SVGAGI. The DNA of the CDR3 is TGTGCCAGCACCCAGGGGGGTGAGAACACTGAAGCTTTCTTT. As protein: CASTQGGENTEAFF.

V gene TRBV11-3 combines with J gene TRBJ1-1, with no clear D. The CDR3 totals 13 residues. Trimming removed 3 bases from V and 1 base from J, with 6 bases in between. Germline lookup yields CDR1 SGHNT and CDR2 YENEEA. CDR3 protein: CASSFGRNTEAFF. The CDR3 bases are TGTGCCAGCAGCTTTGGCAGGAACACTGAAGCTTTCTTT.

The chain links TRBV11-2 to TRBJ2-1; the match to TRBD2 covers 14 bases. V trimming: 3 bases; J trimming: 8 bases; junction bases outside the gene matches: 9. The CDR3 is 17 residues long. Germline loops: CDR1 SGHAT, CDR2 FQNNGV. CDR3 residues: CASSFPGTSGRRDEQFF. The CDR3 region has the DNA TGTGCCAGCAGCTTTCCCGGGACTAGCGGGAGAAGGGATGAGCAGTTCTTC.

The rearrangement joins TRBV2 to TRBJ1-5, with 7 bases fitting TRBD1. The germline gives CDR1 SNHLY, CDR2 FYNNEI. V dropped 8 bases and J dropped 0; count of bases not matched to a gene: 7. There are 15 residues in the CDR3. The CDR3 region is CASGMGTASNQPQHF. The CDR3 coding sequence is TGTGCCAGCGGAATGGGGACAGCTAGCAATCAGCCCCAGCATTTT.

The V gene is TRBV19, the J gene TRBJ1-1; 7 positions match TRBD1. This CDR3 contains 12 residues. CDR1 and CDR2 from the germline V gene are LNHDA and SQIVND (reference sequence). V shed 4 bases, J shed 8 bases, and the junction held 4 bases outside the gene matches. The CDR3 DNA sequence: TGTGCCAGTAGTACGGGACAGCCCGAAGCTTTCTTT. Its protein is CASSTGQPEAFF.

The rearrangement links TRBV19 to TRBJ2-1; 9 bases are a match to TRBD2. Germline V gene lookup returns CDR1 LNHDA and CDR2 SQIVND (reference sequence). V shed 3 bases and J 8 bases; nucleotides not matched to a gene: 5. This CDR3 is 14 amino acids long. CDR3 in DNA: TGTGCCAGTAGTATTAGCGGGAGAATCTATGAGCAGTTCTTC. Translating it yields CASSISGRIYEQFF.

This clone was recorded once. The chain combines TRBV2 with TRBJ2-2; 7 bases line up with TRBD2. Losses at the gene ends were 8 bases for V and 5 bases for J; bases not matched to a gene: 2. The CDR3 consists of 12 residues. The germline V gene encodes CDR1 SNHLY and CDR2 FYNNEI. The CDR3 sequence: CASFGGTGELFF. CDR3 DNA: TGTGCCAGCTTCGGGGGGACCGGGGAGCTGTTTTTT.

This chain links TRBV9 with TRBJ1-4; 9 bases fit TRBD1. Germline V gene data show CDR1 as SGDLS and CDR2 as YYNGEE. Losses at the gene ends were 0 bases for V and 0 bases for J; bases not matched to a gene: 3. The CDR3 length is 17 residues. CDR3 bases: TGTGCCAGCAGCGTAGGGACAGGGGACACAACTAATGAAAAACTGTTTTTT. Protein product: CASSVGTGDTTNEKLFF.

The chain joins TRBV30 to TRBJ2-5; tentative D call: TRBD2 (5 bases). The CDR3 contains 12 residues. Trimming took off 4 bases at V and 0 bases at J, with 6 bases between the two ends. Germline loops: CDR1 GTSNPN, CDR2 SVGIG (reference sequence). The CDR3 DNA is TGTGCCTGGACGGGGAACCAAGAGACCCAGTACTTC. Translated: CAWTGNQETQYF.

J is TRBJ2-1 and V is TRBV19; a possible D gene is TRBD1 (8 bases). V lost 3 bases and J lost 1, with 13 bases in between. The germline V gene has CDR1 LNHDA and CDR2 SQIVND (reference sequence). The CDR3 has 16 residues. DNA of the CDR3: TGTGCCAGTAGTATCCGGGGGGACAGGTCCTACAATGAGCAGTTCTTC. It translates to CASSIRGDRSYNEQFF.

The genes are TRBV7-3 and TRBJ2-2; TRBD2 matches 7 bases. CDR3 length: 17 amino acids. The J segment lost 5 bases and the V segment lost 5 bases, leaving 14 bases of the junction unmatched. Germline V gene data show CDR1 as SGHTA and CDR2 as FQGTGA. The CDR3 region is CASSPLLGGDSTGELFF. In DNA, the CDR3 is TGTGCCAGCAGCCCCCTCCTGGGGGGGGATTCGACCGGGGAGCTGTTTTTT.

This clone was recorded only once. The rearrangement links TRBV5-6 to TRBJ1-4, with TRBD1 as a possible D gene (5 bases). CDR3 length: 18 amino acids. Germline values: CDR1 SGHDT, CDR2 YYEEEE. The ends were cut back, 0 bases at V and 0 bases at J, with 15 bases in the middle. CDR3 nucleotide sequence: TGTGCCAGCAGCTTGGGGTTGAGGTCGGGGGCAACTAATGAAAAACTGTTTTTT. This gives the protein CASSLGLRSGATNEKLFF.

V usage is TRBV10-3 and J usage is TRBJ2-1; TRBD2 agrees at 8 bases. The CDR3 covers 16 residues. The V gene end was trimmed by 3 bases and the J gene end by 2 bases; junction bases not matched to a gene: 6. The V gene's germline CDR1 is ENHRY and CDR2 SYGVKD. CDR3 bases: TGTGCCATCAGTGATATAGCGGGAATCGCCTACAATGAGCAGTTCTTC. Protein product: CAISDIAGIAYNEQFF.

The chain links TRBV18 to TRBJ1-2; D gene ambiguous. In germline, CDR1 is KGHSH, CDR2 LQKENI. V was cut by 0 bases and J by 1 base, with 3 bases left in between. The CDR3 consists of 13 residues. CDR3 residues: CASSPPYNYGYTF. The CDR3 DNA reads TGTGCCAGCTCACCACCCTATAACTATGGCTACACCTTC.